This T cell receptor beta chain appears in the sequencing data of a study of shared clonotypes between healthy human individuals. The study, taken as a whole, reports: Relative to their counterparts shared across all four donors, non-shared clonotypes exhibited diminished generation probabilities. Deeper or shallower sequencing was expected to change how clonotypes are shared among donors.

Note on this clone: The antigen remains unidentified.

Using immunoSEQ multiplex PCR, the repertoire was profiled, and TCRdb retains in-frame clones only, with some absent. Among 1.4 million or so clones listed, approximately 98.5% were seen once. CDR1 and CDR2 (germline): SNHLY, FYNNEI. The CDR3 runs 13 residues. V was clipped by 4 bases and J by 7 bases; unmatched bases: 3. The donors were adults (healthy and HIV-negative) with no recent acute infections or vaccinations. The study separated CD4+ cells into CD45RA+ naive and CD45RA-negative memory subsets. The chain links TRBV2 to TRBJ1-5, with 8 bases fitting TRBD1. Sequenced material: naive CD4+ T cells sorted from blood. Subset defined: CD45RA+ positively selected. This clonotype originated in a man aged 25-45 years in good health. CDR3 residues: CASSGTGSQPQHF. CDR3 bases: TGTGCCAGCAGTGGGACAGGGAGCCAGCCCCAGCATTTT.